This paragraph reports one T cell receptor (beta chain). This receptor's antigen is unknown. No per-base quality is available; no much larger clone lies one base away. These data are taken from a study of cytomegalovirus exposure and HLA in healthy donors (dated by TCRdb to 2017 to 2019). Some background on the complete study: A later analysis indicated that the 130 or so validation repertoires were generated on the platform also employed for the 700 or so repertoires of the first cohort. To predict cytomegalovirus infection status, the study combined high-throughput TCR immunosequencing, statistical association of individual TCRs with disease status, and machine learning. Besides the first cohort of approximately 670 subjects, a separate validation cohort made up of around 120 different subjects was used. The aim of the study was to test whether cataloging public T cell receptors could identify signatures of past pathogen exposure. Overall results and qualifications from the work: Three of the identified cytomegalovirus-associated TCR beta chains were confirmed in vitro to be specific for cytomegalovirus antigens. Cytomegalovirus status was reported to be diagnosed by the classifier with high specificity and sensitivity in both the original and validation cohorts. It was suggested by the authors that the approach could potentially be generalized to other disease states and immunological phenotypes. While some public TCRs were present in many individuals, most TCR sequences turned up only very rarely across donors. The study gave a list of about 170 TCR beta chains associated with cytomegalovirus. A later analysis found that TCRs clustered in the first cohort also tended to co-occur in the roughly 110 validation repertoires, with roughly 95% of cluster scores above 0. A later analysis had no HLA typing for the validation cohort, so co-occurrence there was scored across all 110 or so repertoires.

Separate from the roughly 650-subject first cohort, the validation cohort of 120 subjects was the group to which the donors belonged. The library was prepared using the immunoSEQ multiplex PCR assay. Per the source publication's procedure: A statistical classification framework was developed to diagnose cytomegalovirus status using the catalog of TCR beta chain sequences. TCRdb stores this immuneACCESS table with in-frame sequences only. Part of the clones is absent; in the studies checked, under half of the shortfall reflects unresolved V genes, and no reason is known for the rest. That table supplies the V and J calls and clone size; D and trimming were determined from the DNA. The sample yields about 140,000 clones; about four fifths were counted once. The ten largest account for almost 1.5% of the sample. Trimming costs V 0 bases and J 5 bases, and their ends lie 8 bases apart. Per the germline V gene, SGHDN is the CDR1 and FVKESK is the CDR2. The CDR3 spans 15 residues, from the cysteine through the phenylalanine. The CDR3 DNA has 45 bases and is translated from base 1.

This clonotype was obtained from a woman in her twenties or thirties in good health and CMV-seronegative. The sequencing sample was made of PBMCs. The chain uses TRBV14 and TRBJ2-6; the D gene is perhaps TRBD1, on 6 matching bases. The sequenced DNA is TGTGCCAGCAGCCAAGACAGGGGCTGGGCCAACGTCCTGACTTTC. Its product reads: CASSQDRGWANVLTF.